These T cell receptor beta chains were read from a single sample in a study of cytomegalovirus exposure and HLA in healthy donors. Clones were sequenced by immunoSEQ multiplex PCR, and TCRdb holds only the in-frame ones, with some missing. This sample has 90,000 to 130,000 clones, with approximately 82% found just once. The sequencing sample was made of PBMCs. The source of these receptors is a man aged 25 to 40 in good health and CMV-seropositive. Each CDR3 is given with its conserved first and last residue. A D gene is named only where the DNA matches it firmly. Not all rows give a size; the values are once, few, many and, for expanded clones, a class.

cdr3_nt cdr3_aa clone_size j_call v_call d_call cdr3_length
TGTGCCAGCAGCTCAGCTAGCGGCGGGAAAGAGACCCAGTACTTC CASSSASGGKETQYF . TRBJ2-5 TRBV28 TRBD2 15
TGCGCCAGCAGCTTGGTTGCGGCAGATTACACCGGGGAGCTGTTTTTT CASSLVAADYTGELFF . TRBJ2-2 TRBV5-1 . 16
TGTGCCAGCAGCTTAAGGGGGATTACCTACGAGCAGTACTTC CASSLRGITYEQYF . TRBJ2-7 TRBV11-1 . 14
TGTGCCAGCAGCTTAGCGCGGGTAGCGAGATATGGCTACACCTTC CASSLARVARYGYTF . TRBJ1-2 TRBV7-8 . 15
TGTGCCAGCAGTGAAGGCGGGAGGGACACCGGGGAGCTGTTTTTT CASSEGGRDTGELFF few TRBJ2-2 TRBV6-1 TRBD2 15
TGTGCCAGCAGCTTATATCTCGAGACCCAGTACTTC CASSLYLETQYF . TRBJ2-5 TRBV7-9 . 12
TGTGCCAGCAGCTGGCGGATGAACACTGAAGCTTTCTTT CASSWRMNTEAFF once TRBJ1-1 TRBV5-4 . 13
TGTGCCAGCAGTAGACAGGGCACAGATACGCAGTATTTT CASSRQGTDTQYF once TRBJ2-3 TRBV27 . 13
TGCGCCAGCAGCTTGGGGCCTACCGGGACAGAGCATTCACCCCTCCACTTT CASSLGPTGTEHSPLHF . TRBJ1-6 TRBV5-1 TRBD1 17
TGTGCCAGCAGCTTAGAACCCCGGGGGACTAATGAAAAACTGTTTTTT CASSLEPRGTNEKLFF . TRBJ1-4 TRBV7-2 . 16
TGTGCCAGCAGCTTCTTAGGACTAGGCGACACCGGGGAGCTGTTTTTT CASSFLGLGDTGELFF . TRBJ2-2 TRBV7-2 TRBD2 16
TGTGCCCGGACTAGCGGAGAATACACAGATACGCAGTATTTT CARTSGEYTDTQYF . TRBJ2-3 TRBV30 TRBD2 14
TGTGCCAGCAGTTTATGGGAGGGGGCGAGCAATCAGCCCCAGCATTTT CASSLWEGASNQPQHF few TRBJ1-5 TRBV28 TRBD1 16